The 29 T cell receptor beta chains in this list originate from one sample, sequenced in a study of response to subunit inactivated influenza vaccine. From the RT-PCR reads, TCRdb called clonotypes with MiXCR, one entry per CDR3 protein. This table holds 700,000 to 900,000 distinct CDR3 sequences, 20% to 25% found once. This specimen was PBMCs from blood, taken more than 4 days after vaccination. The receptors derive from a man in his fifties or sixties who received an inactivated influenza vaccine.

This clonotype was recorded a few times. This chain joins TRBV12-3 or TRBV12-4 and TRBJ2-5, with a weak D call TRBD1 (5 bases). The CDR3 totals 13 residues. V gave up 1 base and J gave up 4 bases, with 7 bases separating them. CDR3 region: CASSLVQGETQYF. In nucleotides, the CDR3 is TGTGCCAGCAGTTTAGTTCAGGGAGAGACCCAGTACTTC.

The chain joins TRBV7-8 to TRBJ2-1, with a weak D call TRBD2 (5 bases). This CDR3 has 12 residues. CDR1 SGHVS and CDR2 FQNEAQ come from the germline V gene. V was clipped by 0 bases and J by 10 bases, with 7 bases between them. CDR3 loop: CASSLASGEQFF. CDR3 sequence (DNA): TGTGCCAGCAGCTTAGCAAGCGGAGAGCAGTTCTTC.

In its sample, this clonotype was seen a few times. The rearrangement uses TRBV5-1 and TRBJ2-7; 12 positions match TRBD1. This CDR3 is 15 amino acids long. Unmatched junction bases numbered 8, after V lost 5 bases and J lost 5 bases. CDR1 and CDR2 (germline): SGHRS, YFSETQ. This CDR3 is CASSPGTGGRNEQYF. The DNA of the CDR3 is TGCGCCAGCAGTCCCGGGACAGGGGGCCGGAACGAGCAGTACTTC.

The table lists this clonotype with many counts. The V call is TRBV10-3, the J call TRBJ2-1, with 8 bases that match TRBD2. In germline, CDR1 is ENHRY, CDR2 SYGVKD. The length of the CDR3 is 14 residues. V was clipped by 4 bases and J by 4 bases; unmatched bases: 3. The CDR3 DNA reads as TGTGCCATCAGTGGAACTAGCGGTTACAATGAGCAGTTCTTC. This gives the protein CAISGTSGYNEQFF.

J is TRBJ2-2 and V is TRBV20-1; 8 nucleotides agree with TRBD1. CDR1 and CDR2 (germline): DFQATT, SNEGSKA (reference sequence). CDR3 size: 15 residues. The V and J ends lost 4 bases and 0 bases, in that order; junction bases with no gene match: 4. As DNA, the CDR3 is TGCAGTGCTACCCTACAGGGGGCGAACACCGGGGAGCTGTTTTTT. It specifies CSATLQGANTGELFF.

In this sample, this clonotype turned up a few times. DNA of the CDR3: TGTGCCAGCAGCTCAATCGGATCCGAGCAGTACTTC. Its protein is CASSSIGSEQYF. This chain links TRBV12-3 or TRBV12-4 with TRBJ2-7; D gene uncertain. CDR3 length equals 12 residues. V was clipped by 6 bases and J by 6 bases, with 12 bases between them.

The gene calls are TRBV25-1 and TRBJ2-3; 9 nucleotides align to TRBD1. Germline CDR1 MGHDK, CDR2 SYGVNS. Trimming took 3 bases from V and 7 from J; bases not matched to a gene: 8. The CDR3 has 15 amino acids. CDR3 residues: CASSDVGTGWNTQYF. CDR3 in DNA: TGTGCCAGCAGTGATGTTGGGACAGGGTGGAATACGCAGTATTTT. The variable domain in full, with the rest retrieved from reference TRBV25-1 and TRBJ2-3, is EADIYQTPRYLVIGTGKKITLECSQTMGHDKMYWYQQDPGMELHLIHYSYGVNSTEKGDLSSESTVSRIRTEHFPLTLESARPSHTSQYLCASSDVGTGWNTQYFGPGTRLTVL.

The rearrangement joins TRBV27 to TRBJ2-1, with 9 bases lining up with TRBD2. Germline values: CDR1 MNHEY, CDR2 SMNVEV (reference sequence). The CDR3 runs 15 residues. V lost 2 bases to trimming and J lost 8 bases; unmatched junction nucleotides: 7. This chain's CDR3 is CASSLVLAGYYEQFF. For the CDR3, the DNA is TGTGCCAGCAGTTTAGTCCTAGCGGGATATTATGAGCAGTTCTTC.

The rearrangement joins TRBV25-1 to TRBJ2-3; D is unclear. The ends were cut back, 2 bases at V and 2 bases at J, with 8 bases in the middle. The CDR3 runs to 14 residues. Germline CDR1 and CDR2: MGHDK and SYGVNS. The CDR3 sequence is CASSERRITDTQYF. For the CDR3, the DNA is TGTGCCAGCAGTGAACGGCGAATCACAGATACGCAGTATTTT.

This clonotype was detected only a few times. This CDR3 reads CASSYPLGDHNCEQYF. In nucleotides, the CDR3 is TGTGCCAGCAGTTATCCCCTGGGGGACCATAACTGCGAGCAGTACTTC. The chain carries TRBV27 and TRBJ2-7; D may match TRBD1 or TRBD2 (5 bases each). The CDR3 runs 16 residues. From germline, CDR1 is MNHEY and CDR2 SMNVEV (reference sequence). Trimming shortened V by 4 bases and J by 6 bases, and 22 bases separated the two germline ends.

This clonotype was recorded once. The genes are TRBV20-1 and TRBJ2-6, with D hard to call. The length of the CDR3 is 14 residues. The germline V gene encodes CDR1 DFQATT and CDR2 SNEGSKA (reference sequence). Trimming removed 5 bases from V and 0 bases from J, with 8 bases in between. The CDR3 nucleotides are TGCAGTGCTTCGGACGGCTCTGGGGCCAACGTCCTGACTTTC. Its translation is CSASDGSGANVLTF.

This clonotype was recorded many times. Germline and junction disagree at one end, which may indicate a read error. The chain combines TRBV4-2 with TRBJ2-1; 9 nucleotides agree with TRBD2. This CDR3 spans 16 amino acids. Germline CDR1 is LGHNA and CDR2 is YNFKEQ. CDR3 loop: CASSQDEAGGVNEQFF. As DNA, the CDR3 is TGTGCCAGCAGTCAAGATGAGGCGGGAGGGGTTAATGAGCAGTTCTTC.

This clonotype was counted a few times. The chain is built from TRBV12-3 or TRBV12-4 and TRBJ2-1, with TRBD2 matching over 15 bases. The CDR3 runs to 17 residues. V lost 6 bases and J lost 0; bases outside the gene matches: 3. CDR3 coding DNA: TGTGCCAGCAGAGGACTAGCGGGGGGGGACTCCTACAATGAGCAGTTCTTC. This translates into CASRGLAGGDSYNEQFF.

The chain couples TRBV5-1 to TRBJ1-5, with 7 bases lining up with TRBD1. V shed 0 bases, J shed 4 bases, and the junction held 4 bases outside the gene matches. This CDR3 is built from 15 residues. Germline-derived CDR1 and CDR2 are SGHRS and YFSETQ. The CDR3, as DNA: TGCGCCAGCAGCTTGGGGGGGACAGATAATCAGCCCCAGCATTTT. This encodes CASSLGGTDNQPQHF.

J is TRBJ2-1 and V is TRBV7-8; 11 bases line up with TRBD2. The V segment lost 5 bases and the J segment 9 bases; nucleotides outside the gene matches: 21. The CDR3 contains 19 residues. The germline gives CDR1 SGHVS, CDR2 FQNEAQ. The chain's CDR3 is CASSPGLTSGDIGSGEQFF. In DNA, the CDR3 is TGTGCCAGCAGCCCGGGGCTGACTAGCGGGGACATCGGAAGTGGTGAGCAGTTCTTC.

The chain links TRBV7-2 to TRBJ2-3; D unclear. Germline V lookup: CDR1 SGHTA, CDR2 FQGNSA. V was cut by 0 bases and J by 4 bases, with 14 bases left in between. The CDR3 runs to 16 residues. The CDR3 loop reads CASSLALRVGADTQYF. Here the CDR3 DNA reads TGTGCCAGCAGCTTAGCGCTACGGGTTGGTGCAGATACGCAGTATTTT.

This sequence joins TRBV28 and TRBJ1-6; no firm D call. CDR1 and CDR2 (germline): MDHEN, SYDVKM. V was pared by 1 base and J by 7 bases, with 11 bases between. This CDR3 has 15 amino acids. CDR3 protein: CASSLYRAANSPLHF. The CDR3 DNA reads as TGTGCCAGCAGTTTATATAGGGCAGCAAATTCACCCCTCCACTTT.

The chain links TRBV11-2 to TRBJ2-1; possibly TRBD1 for D (5 bases). From germline, CDR1 is SGHAT and CDR2 FQNNGV. The CDR3 totals 13 residues. Trimming pared 5 bases from V and 3 bases from J, leaving 8 bases between. The CDR3 here is CASSADNYNEQFF. CDR3 nucleotide sequence: TGTGCCAGCAGCGCGGACAACTACAATGAGCAGTTCTTC.

The sample holds many counts of this clonotype. This chain joins TRBV12-3 or TRBV12-4 and TRBJ2-1, with D possibly being TRBD1 (5 bases). The CDR3 covers 13 residues. Deletions cut 6 bases from V and 7 bases from J, with 13 bases between. CDR3 protein: CASSKLRQNEQFF. CDR3 bases: TGTGCCAGCAGCAAATTACGACAGAATGAGCAGTTCTTC.

This clonotype came up a few times. The CDR3 bases are TGCAGCGTATGGGGACTAGCGGGACTCTTTCAAGAGACCCAGTACTTC. This codes for CSVWGLAGLFQETQYF. The chain recombines TRBV29-1 with TRBJ2-5, with TRBD2 matching 13 bases. The CDR3 is made up of 16 amino acids. Germline lookup yields CDR1 SQVTM and CDR2 ANQGSEA. The J segment lost 2 bases and the V segment lost 6 bases, leaving 9 bases of the junction unmatched.

The table lists this clonotype with a few counts. This chain connects TRBV7-9 to TRBJ1-1; 7 bases are a match to TRBD1. Germline CDR1 and CDR2: SEHNR and FQNEAQ (reference sequence). V shed 7 bases, J shed 0 bases, and the junction held 8 bases outside the gene matches. The CDR3 has 15 amino acids. CDR3 DNA sequence: TGTGCCAGCAAACGGAAGGACAGGATGAACACTGAAGCTTTCTTT. Translation: CASKRKDRMNTEAFF.

The chain recombines TRBV3-1 with TRBJ2-7, with TRBD2 matching 10 bases. Looked up from germline, CDR1 is LGHDT and CDR2 is YNNKEL (reference sequence). Trimming removed 4 bases from V and 0 bases from J; junction bases left unmatched: 0. There are 14 residues in the CDR3. Here the CDR3 reads CASSRLAGSYEQYF. CDR3 nucleotide sequence: TGTGCCAGCAGCCGACTAGCGGGCTCCTACGAGCAGTACTTC.

The table lists this clonotype with many counts. V and J are TRBV20-1 and TRBJ2-1; D is undetermined. Trimming left V 2 bases short and J 3 bases short, with 5 bases between. Germline CDR1 reads DFQATT; CDR2 reads SNEGSKA (reference sequence). The length of the CDR3 is 12 residues. Written as DNA, the CDR3 is TGCAGTGCTAGAAGTGGCTACAATGAGCAGTTCTTC. Protein sequence: CSARSGYNEQFF.

The table lists this clonotype with a few counts. This chain uses TRBV20-1 with TRBJ2-5; 7 bases align to TRBD1. Germline V gene lookup returns CDR1 DFQATT and CDR2 SNEGSKA (reference sequence). The V segment lost 0 bases and the J segment 2 bases; nucleotides outside the gene matches: 9. This CDR3 contains 16 residues. The CDR3 DNA sequence: TGCAGTGCTAGAGAAGGGATGAACAGGGGACAAGAGACCCAGTACTTC. It translates to CSAREGMNRGQETQYF.

This clonotype has only a few counts. V gene TRBV9 combines with J gene TRBJ2-2; 7 bases fit TRBD1. Germline V CDR1 and CDR2: SGDLS, YYNGEE. Trimming cost V 1 base and J 0 bases; bases outside gene matches: 6. The CDR3 contains 17 residues. Here the CDR3 DNA reads TGTGCCAGCAGCGTATTAGGGGGCAGGGCGAACACCGGGGAGCTGTTTTTT. This sequence encodes CASSVLGGRANTGELFF.

The chain carries TRBV11-2 and TRBJ2-2, with 14 bases matching TRBD2. The CDR3 has 18 residues. V lost 0 bases, J lost 2 bases, and 2 bases stayed unmatched. The germline CDR1 and CDR2 sequences are SGHAT and FQNNGV. The CDR3 region has the DNA TGTGCCAGCAGCTTAGAGGGACTAGCGGGAGCCAACACCGGGGAGCTGTTTTTT. The encoded protein is CASSLEGLAGANTGELFF.

The genes are TRBV2 and TRBJ1-1, with D unresolved. CDR3 length equals 13 residues. Trimming pared 8 bases from V and 1 base from J, leaving 11 bases between. Germline CDR1 is SNHLY and CDR2 is FYNNEI. This chain's CDR3 is CASALGRNTEAFF. CDR3 sequence (DNA): TGTGCCAGCGCCTTGGGGAGGAACACTGAAGCTTTCTTT.

This sequence joins TRBV18 and TRBJ1-1; D remains unclear. Germline V gene lookup returns CDR1 KGHSH and CDR2 LQKENI. The CDR3 covers 14 residues. V was pared by 3 bases and J by 11 bases, with 19 bases between. As DNA, the CDR3 is TGTGCCAGCTCACCGTCAAGCGCGAAGACGTGGGCTTTCTTT. Translation gives CASSPSSAKTWAFF.

This clonotype showed up just once. V is TRBV7-6 and J is TRBJ2-3; 8 positions match TRBD1. The CDR3 is 16 residues long. V was clipped by 5 bases and J by 0 bases; unmatched bases: 7. Germline lookup yields CDR1 SGHVS and CDR2 FNYEAQ. CDR3 sequence: CASSTRTGISTDTQYF. CDR3 sequence (DNA): TGTGCCAGCAGCACGAGGACAGGGATCAGCACAGATACGCAGTATTTT.